These T cell receptor beta chains were read from a single sample in a study of technical replicates of blood from a handful of donors. Here immunoSEQ multiplex PCR was the method, and the copy in TCRdb shows in-frame clones only, minus some. The table has nearly 95,000 clones, almost 97% seen once. Material: T cells isolated from PBMCs. These receptors all come from a human donor in good health. The CDR3 runs from the conserved cysteine through the conserved F or W. A D gene is named only where the DNA matches it firmly. A clone size is listed for some rows: how often the clone was seen (once, few, many), or a class if it is expanded.

clone size | D gene | CDR3 length | J gene | V gene | CDR3 DNA | CDR3 protein
- | TRBD2 | 16 | TRBJ2-1 | TRBV27 | TGTGCCAGCAGTCCCTACCAGCGGGAGTTTCGCAATGAGCAGTTCTTC | CASSPYQREFRNEQFF
- | - | 16 | TRBJ1-5 | TRBV2 | TGTGCCAGCAGTGACTCTGGCGGGCTGAGCAATCAGCCCCAGCATTTT | CASSDSGGLSNQPQHF
- | - | 15 | TRBJ1-4 | TRBV28 | TGTGCCAGCAGTTTTAATCAGGGAGGGAATGAAAAACTGTTTTTT | CASSFNQGGNEKLFF
once | TRBD1 | 16 | TRBJ2-3 | TRBV10-3 | TGTGCCATCATAAAAACTCGGGACAGGGATAGAAATACGCAGTATTTT | CAIIKTRDRDRNTQYF
- | - | 13 | TRBJ2-1 | TRBV5-6 | TGTGCCAGCAGCTTGGCCGGGGGCAATGAGCAGTTCTTC | CASSLAGGNEQFF
- | - | 15 | TRBJ2-7 | TRBV6-5 | TGTGCCAGCAGTTACTCGAACAGGGACCCCTACGAGCAGTACTTC | CASSYSNRDPYEQYF
- | - | 11 | TRBJ2-1 | TRBV9 | TGTGCCAGCAGCCTTTACAATGAGCAGTTCTTC | CASSLYNEQFF
- | TRBD1 | 15 | TRBJ2-1 | TRBV7-8 | TGTGCCAGCAGCCTGCCCAGGGACAGCGGAGGTGAGCAGTTCTTC | CASSLPRDSGGEQFF
- | TRBD2 | 14 | TRBJ2-7 | TRBV5-4 | TGTGCCAGCAGTCGGACTAGCGCTTCCTACGAGCAGTACTTC | CASSRTSASYEQYF
once | - | 11 | TRBJ1-2 | TRBV29-1 | TGCAGCGTTGAAGTAAACTATGGCTACACCTTC | CSVEVNYGYTF
- | TRBD1 | 17 | TRBJ2-1 | TRBV28 | TGTGCCAGCAGTCCCATGTCCTGGGACAGTTATTTGAATGAGCAGTTCTTC | CASSPMSWDSYLNEQFF
- | - | 13 | TRBJ2-7 | TRBV2 | TGTGCCAGCGGCGGGTCCGTCTCCTACGAGCAGTACTTC | CASGGSVSYEQYF
- | - | 14 | TRBJ2-7 | TRBV5-1 | TGCGCCAGCAGTTTACTCGGGAGCTGGGACGAGCAGTACTTC | CASSLLGSWDEQYF
- | - | 14 | TRBJ1-2 | TRBV5-1 | TGCGCCAGCAGCCCTGGCGGGGGCGCGGATGGCTACACCTTC | CASSPGGGADGYTF
- | - | 12 | TRBJ2-3 | TRBV29-1 | TGCAGCGCCGGAGGTACCGCAGATACGCAGTATTTT | CSAGGTADTQYF
- | - | 15 | TRBJ2-1 | TRBV5-4 | TGTGCCAGCAGCTTGGAGGGCCTAGCGACAGGGGAGCAGTTCTTC | CASSLEGLATGEQFF
- | - | 12 | TRBJ1-1 | TRBV10-3 | TGTGCCGGGGGGGACGGGTACACTGAAGCTTTCTTT | CAGGDGYTEAFF
- | TRBD1 | 16 | TRBJ1-2 | TRBV7-6 | TGTGCCAGCAGCTTAGCCCTTCAGGGGGGCGCTAGTGGCTACACCTTC | CASSLALQGGASGYTF
- | - | 14 | TRBJ2-3 | TRBV6-1 | TGTGCCAGCAGGATAGCAGGGAGCACAGATACGCAGTATTTT | CASRIAGSTDTQYF
once | - | 12 | TRBJ1-1 | TRBV28 | TGTGCCAGCAGTTTAGCGTACACTGAAGCTTTCTTT | CASSLAYTEAFF
- | - | 14 | TRBJ2-2 | TRBV4-1 | TGCGCCAGCAGCCAGGGACAAAACACCGGGGAGCTGTTTTTT | CASSQGQNTGELFF
- | - | 14 | TRBJ1-5 | TRBV18 | TGTGCCAGCTCACCTGGGACAAGTAATCAGCCCCAGCATTTT | CASSPGTSNQPQHF
- | TRBD1 | 16 | TRBJ1-2 | TRBV9 | TGTGCCAGCAGCTCGCCCGGGACAGCTATTAACTATGGCTACACCTTC | CASSSPGTAINYGYTF
- | TRBD2 | 15 | TRBJ2-3 | TRBV7-3 | TGTGCCAGCAGCCGACAAGCGGGAGGGCCAGATACGCAGTATTTT | CASSRQAGGPDTQYF
- | TRBD2 | 15 | TRBJ2-3 | TRBV6-4 | TGTGCCAGCAGTGAAGGACTAGCGAGCCCAGATACGCAGTATTTT | CASSEGLASPDTQYF
- | - | 18 | TRBJ2-7 | TRBV5-8 | TGTGCCAGCAGCTTGATGTTAGGCGGCTGGGAGGCGGTCTACGAGCAGTACTTC | CASSLMLGGWEAVYEQYF
- | - | 15 | TRBJ2-1 | TRBV19 | TGTGCCAGTACCCCCTCCTCTAGCTCCTACAATGAGCAGTTCTTC | CASTPSSSSYNEQFF
- | - | 13 | TRBJ1-1 | TRBV19 | TGTGCCAGTAGTGGGGCAAGCGACACTGAAGCTTTCTTT | CASSGASDTEAFF
- | - | 13 | TRBJ2-7 | TRBV19 | TGTGCCAGTAATCCGGGACTGAGGTACGAGCAGTACTTC | CASNPGLRYEQYF
- | - | 12 | TRBJ2-3 | TRBV7-9 | TGTGCCAGCAGCTACGGGAAAGATACGCAGTATTTT | CASSYGKDTQYF
- | - | 15 | TRBJ1-3 | TRBV6-1 | TGTGCCAGCAGTGAAGCGCTTCCTCGTGCGGACACCATATATTTT | CASSEALPRADTIYF
- | - | 14 | TRBJ2-7 | TRBV6-6 | TGTGCCAGCAGTTACGGCGGGAACTCCTACGAGCAGTACTTC | CASSYGGNSYEQYF
- | - | 14 | TRBJ2-3 | TRBV6-4 | TGTGCCAGCAGTGCCGGGACTAGCACAGATACGCAGTATTTT | CASSAGTSTDTQYF
- | TRBD2 | 11 | TRBJ2-5 | TRBV6-5 | TGTGCCAGCGGGAGGGGAGAGACCCAGTACTTC | CASGRGETQYF
- | TRBD1 | 15 | TRBJ1-1 | TRBV7-2 | TGTGCCAGCAGCTTAGCATTAGGACAGGGGGTAGGAGCTTTCTTT | CASSLALGQGVGAFF